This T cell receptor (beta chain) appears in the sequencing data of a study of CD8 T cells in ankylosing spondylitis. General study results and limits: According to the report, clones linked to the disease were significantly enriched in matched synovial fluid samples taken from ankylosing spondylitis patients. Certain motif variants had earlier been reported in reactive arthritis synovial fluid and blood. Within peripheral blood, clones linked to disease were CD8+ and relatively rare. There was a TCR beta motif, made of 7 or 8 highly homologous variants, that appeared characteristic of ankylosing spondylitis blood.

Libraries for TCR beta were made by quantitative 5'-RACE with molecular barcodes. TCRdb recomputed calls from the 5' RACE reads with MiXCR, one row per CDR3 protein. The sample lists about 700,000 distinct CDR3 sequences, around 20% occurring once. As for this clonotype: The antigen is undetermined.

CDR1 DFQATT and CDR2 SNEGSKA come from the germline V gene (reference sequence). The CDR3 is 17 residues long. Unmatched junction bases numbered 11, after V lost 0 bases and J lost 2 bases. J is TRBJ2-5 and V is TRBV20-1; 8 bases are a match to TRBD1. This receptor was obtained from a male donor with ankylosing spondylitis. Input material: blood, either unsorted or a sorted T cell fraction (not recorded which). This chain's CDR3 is CSARDGAGGGQQETQYF. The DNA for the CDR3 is TGCAGTGCTAGAGATGGGGCAGGGGGCGGTCAACAAGAGACCCAGTACTTC.